The clone carrying this T cell receptor (beta chain) was seen just once. This record belongs to a study of blood T cell repertoires in COVID-19. Overall study: Sites across the United States, Italy and Spain contributed samples from acute and convalescent COVID-19. Nucleic acid was either cDNA or gDNA, and it came from T cells, B-cell-depleted T cells, or PBMCs.

Per the authors' pipeline: Amplification from reference gene primers served as the basis for estimated nucleated cell counts. TCRdb's copy holds only in-frame clones and misses some; the assay was immunoSEQ multiplex PCR. That table supplies the V and J calls and clone size; D and trimming were determined from the DNA. The table lists approximately 240,000 clones, more than 70% of them singletons. The receptor was derived from a woman in her thirties or forties who had recovered from COVID-19. The sequenced material came from peripheral blood.

DNA of the CDR3: TGTGCCAGCAGTGGAGGAGGGACAGGGGAGGAAAAACTGTTTTTT. This gives the protein CASSGGGTGEEKLFF. The chain combines TRBV2 with TRBJ1-4; TRBD1 agrees at 10 bases. The germline V gene encodes CDR1 SNHLY and CDR2 FYNNEI. There are 15 residues in the CDR3. Unmatched junction bases numbered 7, after V lost 4 bases and J lost 8 bases.